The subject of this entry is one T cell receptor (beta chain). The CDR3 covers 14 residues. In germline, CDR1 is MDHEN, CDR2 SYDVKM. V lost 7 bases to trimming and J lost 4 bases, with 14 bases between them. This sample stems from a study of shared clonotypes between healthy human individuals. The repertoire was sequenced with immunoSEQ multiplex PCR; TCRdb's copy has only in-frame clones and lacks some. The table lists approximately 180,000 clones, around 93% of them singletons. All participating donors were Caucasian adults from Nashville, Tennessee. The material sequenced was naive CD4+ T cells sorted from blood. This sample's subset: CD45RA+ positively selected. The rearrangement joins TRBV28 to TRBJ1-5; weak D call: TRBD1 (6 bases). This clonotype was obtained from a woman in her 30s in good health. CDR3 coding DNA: TGTGCCAGCACCGGGACAATAGAAAATCAGCCCCAGCATTTT. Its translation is CASTGTIENQPQHF.